The 29 T cell receptor beta chains in this list originate from one sample, sequenced in a study of technical replicates of blood from four donors. Some clones are missing from TCRdb's copy, which holds only in-frame ones; the method was immunoSEQ multiplex PCR. The sample has about 84,000 clones, 93% seen once. The material sequenced was T cells isolated from PBMCs. The receptors originated from a human donor in good health.

The chain recombines TRBV30 with TRBJ2-1; 10 nucleotides agree with TRBD2. J gave up 8 bases and V 1 base, and 8 bases lay outside the gene matches. The CDR3 extends over 15 amino acids. In germline, CDR1 is GTSNPN, CDR2 SVGIG (reference sequence). CDR3 sequence (DNA): TGTGCCTGGAGTGCACCGGGACTAGCGCTCGATGAGCAGTTCTTC. Protein: CAWSAPGLALDEQFF.

The genes are TRBV11-2 and TRBJ2-7; D may be TRBD1 (6 bases). The CDR3 runs 14 residues. V lost 1 base and J 2 bases, leaving 9 bases between the germline ends. From germline, CDR1 is SGHAT and CDR2 FQNNGV. CDR3 loop: CASSLGQGTYEQYF. CDR3 DNA: TGTGCCAGCAGCTTAGGTCAGGGGACCTACGAGCAGTACTTC.

V usage is TRBV5-1 and J usage is TRBJ2-3; 12 nucleotides match TRBD2. V gave up 4 bases and J gave up 0 bases; unmatched junction bases: 0. This CDR3 spans 15 amino acids. Germline V gene data show CDR1 as SGHRS and CDR2 as YFSETQ. As DNA, the CDR3 is TGCGCCAGCAGCGGGACTAGCGGGAGCACAGATACGCAGTATTTT. Translated: CASSGTSGSTDTQYF.

This chain links TRBV27 with TRBJ2-7; 12 positions match TRBD1. The CDR3 has 14 residues. Looked up from germline, CDR1 is MNHEY and CDR2 is SMNVEV (reference sequence). V trimming: 4 bases; J trimming: 5 bases; junction bases outside the gene matches: 3. For the CDR3, the DNA is TGTGCCAGCAGTTCGGGACAGGGGGCCGACGAGCAGTACTTC. Amino acid sequence: CASSSGQGADEQYF.

The chain links TRBV2 to TRBJ2-5, with D possibly matching TRBD2 (5 bases). Germline V gives CDR1 SNHLY, CDR2 FYNNEI. Trimming removed 6 bases at V and 5 bases at J, with 10 bases between. The CDR3 is made up of 12 amino acids. CDR3 sequence (DNA): TGTGCCAGCAGAGAACGCGGGGAGACCCAGTACTTC. Translated, it gives CASRERGETQYF.

The CDR3, as DNA: TGTGCCAGCAGCTTAGATGTCAGGGGGCGCGTTGCAACTAATGAAAAACTGTTTTTT. Its protein product is CASSLDVRGRVATNEKLFF. The gene calls are TRBV7-9 and TRBJ1-4; 8 positions match TRBD1. The junction had 10 bases not matched to a gene; V was cut back by 1 base and J by 0 bases. The length of the CDR3 is 19 residues. Looked up from germline, CDR1 is SEHNR and CDR2 is FQNEAQ (reference sequence).

The chain couples TRBV14 to TRBJ2-5; TRBD2 aligns across 13 bases. Losses at the gene ends were 0 bases for V and 5 bases for J; bases not matched to a gene: 9. Germline assignment: CDR1 SGHDN and CDR2 FVKESK. The CDR3 is made up of 18 amino acids. The CDR3 spells CASSQDSRLAGGRETQYF. CDR3 nucleotides: TGTGCCAGCAGCCAAGATTCCAGACTAGCGGGGGGTCGGGAGACCCAGTACTTC.

This chain links TRBV2 with TRBJ2-3; 9 bases are shared with TRBD2. This CDR3 has 18 residues. CDR1 SNHLY and CDR2 FYNNEI come from the germline V gene. V was pared by 6 bases and J by 5 bases, with 18 bases of the junction left unmatched. CDR3 region: CASSLHSGSGSLEDTQYF. In DNA form, the CDR3 reads TGTGCCAGCAGCCTTCATAGCGGGAGTGGAAGTCTAGAAGATACGCAGTATTTT.

The V and J genes are TRBV7-9 and TRBJ2-1; 9 nucleotides match TRBD2. V was pared by 2 bases and J by 5 bases, with 4 bases of the junction left unmatched. From germline, CDR1 is SEHNR and CDR2 FQNEAQ (reference sequence). The CDR3 covers 15 residues. CDR3 in DNA: TGTGCCAGCAGCTTAAGCGGGGGGAAGAACAATGAGCAGTTCTTC. It encodes CASSLSGGKNNEQFF.

The chain employs TRBV14 and TRBJ2-1, with 7 bases fitting TRBD2. Per the germline V gene, CDR1 is SGHDN and CDR2 is FVKESK. After removal of 1 base from V and 2 bases from J, the junction contained 8 bases not matched to a gene. There are 17 residues in the CDR3. The CDR3 region is CASSQGLAGAPYNEQFF. CDR3 bases: TGTGCCAGCAGCCAAGGATTAGCGGGTGCGCCCTACAATGAGCAGTTCTTC.

The sample holds a few counts of this clone. The V gene is TRBV25-1, the J gene TRBJ1-1; D unclear. Germline V lookup: CDR1 MGHDK, CDR2 SYGVNS. Trimming removed 0 bases from V and 2 bases from J, with 16 bases in between. The CDR3 extends over 17 amino acids. CDR3 DNA sequence: TGTGCCAGCAGTGAATACGATTCGGATGGAGGAAACACTGAAGCTTTCTTT. Protein sequence: CASSEYDSDGGNTEAFF.

This rearrangement joins TRBV19 to TRBJ2-1, with TRBD1 matching over 10 bases. Germline CDR1 is LNHDA and CDR2 is SQIVND (reference sequence). This CDR3 contains 15 residues. Losses at the gene ends were 1 base for V and 8 bases for J; bases not matched to a gene: 5. The CDR3 sequence: CASSIGGTGVYEQFF. CDR3 bases: TGTGCCAGTAGTATAGGAGGGACAGGGGTCTATGAGCAGTTCTTC.

The sample holds a few counts of this clone. This chain joins TRBV4-1 and TRBJ2-4; 8 bases map to TRBD1. J gave up 9 bases and V 3 bases, and 13 bases lay outside the gene matches. Germline CDR1 MGHRA, CDR2 YSYEKL. The CDR3 is 16 residues long. The CDR3 sequence is CASSHQWKDRGLIQYF. DNA of the CDR3: TGCGCCAGCAGCCATCAATGGAAAGACAGGGGTCTCATTCAGTACTTC.

V and J are TRBV6-1 and TRBJ2-4; tentatively, D is TRBD2 (5 bases). The CDR3 runs 15 residues. V lost 3 bases and J 9 bases, leaving 18 bases between the germline ends. The germline CDR1 and CDR2 sequences are MNHNS and SASEGT. The CDR3 reads CASSDTVAFGSIQYF. DNA for the CDR3: TGTGCCAGCAGTGATACTGTAGCGTTCGGTAGCATTCAGTACTTC.

This clone was seen more than once but under ten times. The chain links TRBV6-4 to TRBJ2-7; 9 nucleotides line up with TRBD2. Germline trimming cut 2 bases from V and 2 bases from J; bases unmatched to any gene: 4. This CDR3 comprises 15 residues. The germline V gene has CDR1 MRHNA and CDR2 SNTAGT. The CDR3: CASSDGAGGPYEQYF. CDR3 nucleotide sequence: TGTGCCAGCAGTGACGGAGCGGGAGGTCCCTACGAGCAGTACTTC.

This chain connects TRBV6-5 to TRBJ1-1; D gene uncertain. V shed 7 bases and J shed 7 bases, with 16 bases lying between them. The CDR3 has 13 amino acids. The V gene's germline CDR1 is MNHEY and CDR2 SVGAGI. This CDR3 is CASNQRLGGEAFF. The CDR3 DNA is TGTGCCAGCAACCAAAGGTTAGGAGGTGAAGCTTTCTTT.

The chain employs TRBV2 and TRBJ1-3, with D possibly matching TRBD1 (6 bases). This CDR3 has 16 amino acids. The V end lost 9 bases, the J end lost 0 bases, and 18 bases lay between the germline ends. CDR1 is SNHLY, CDR2 FYNNEI, per germline. For the CDR3, the DNA is TGTGCCAGTGCCACCGGGACAACCATCTCTGGAAACACCATATATTTT. Residues: CASATGTTISGNTIYF.

The J gene is TRBJ2-5, the V gene TRBV5-6, with 15 positions matching TRBD2. The J segment lost 5 bases and the V segment lost 6 bases, leaving 5 bases of the junction unmatched. Germline V gene data show CDR1 as SGHDT and CDR2 as YYEEEE. This CDR3 has 15 residues. The CDR3 nucleotides are TGTGCCAGCACCGGACTAGCGGGGGGGATGGAGACCCAGTACTTC. It yields the protein CASTGLAGGMETQYF.

The chain links TRBV28 to TRBJ2-7; 9 bases are a match to TRBD2. The CDR3 totals 15 residues. The V and J ends lost 2 bases and 6 bases, in that order; junction bases with no gene match: 8. Germline-derived CDR1 and CDR2 are MDHEN and SYDVKM. CDR3 DNA: TGTGCCAGCAGTTTAGGGAAGCGGGGGGTTAGCGAGCAGTACTTC. Its protein is CASSLGKRGVSEQYF. Complete variable domain (other parts from reference TRBV28 and TRBJ2-7): DVKVTQSSRYLVKRTGEKVFLECVQDMDHENMFWYRQDPGLGLRLIYFSYDVKMKEKGDIPEGYSVSREKKERFSLILESASTNQTSMYLCASSLGKRGVSEQYFGPGTRLTVT.

The chain carries TRBV5-4 and TRBJ1-2; possible D gene TRBD1, 5 bases. The germline CDR1 and CDR2 sequences are SGHNT and YYREEE (reference sequence). V was clipped by 2 bases and J by 4 bases, with 18 bases between them. The CDR3 extends over 16 amino acids. CDR3 nucleotide sequence: TGTGCCAGCAGCTTCGCAGGGCAAGGTGGAACCTATGGCTACACCTTC. Translation: CASSFAGQGGTYGYTF.

The chain combines TRBV5-1 with TRBJ2-3; 8 bases align to TRBD1. The CDR3 has 16 amino acids. Losses at the gene ends were 2 bases for V and 2 bases for J; bases not matched to a gene: 7. Germline lookup yields CDR1 SGHRS and CDR2 YFSETQ. The CDR3 spells CASSLGQGAITDTQYF. The CDR3 bases are TGCGCCAGCAGCTTAGGACAGGGAGCAATCACAGATACGCAGTATTTT.

This rearrangement joins TRBV25-1 to TRBJ2-3, with 11 bases fitting TRBD1. CDR3 length: 17 residues. Germline trimming cut 3 bases from V and 6 bases from J; bases unmatched to any gene: 11. Germline V gene lookup returns CDR1 MGHDK and CDR2 SYGVNS. The CDR3 nucleotides read TGTGCCAGCAGTGATTGGTCCGGGACAGGGGGGGCGGATACGCAGTATTTT. It yields the protein CASSDWSGTGGADTQYF. The full variable domain, completed using reference TRBV25-1 and TRBJ2-3, is EADIYQTPRYLVIGTGKKITLECSQTMGHDKMYWYQQDPGMELHLIHYSYGVNSTEKGDLSSESTVSRIRTEHFPLTLESARPSHTSQYLCASSDWSGTGGADTQYFGPGTRLTVL.

The chain combines TRBV7-6 with TRBJ2-7; a possible D gene is TRBD1 (6 bases). Per the germline V gene, CDR1 is SGHVS and CDR2 is FNYEAQ. Trimming stripped 3 bases from V and 0 bases from J, with 15 bases between. The CDR3 has 16 amino acids. DNA for the CDR3: TGTGCCAGCAGCTTGGGTGCAGGGGAGACCTCCTACGAGCAGTACTTC. This sequence encodes CASSLGAGETSYEQYF.

This chain joins TRBV7-9 and TRBJ2-5; 8 nucleotides agree with TRBD2. V lost 7 bases, J lost 0 bases, and 7 bases stayed unmatched. In germline, CDR1 is SEHNR, CDR2 FQNEAQ (reference sequence). This CDR3 is 15 amino acids long. DNA of the CDR3: TGTGCCAGCAATTCGCGGGGGGCTTACCAAGAGACCCAGTACTTC. Its translation: CASNSRGAYQETQYF.

The chain has TRBV4-1 and TRBJ2-5, with 10 bases aligning to TRBD1. Germline values: CDR1 MGHRA, CDR2 YSYEKL. There are 17 residues in the CDR3. The trim removed 3 bases at V and 4 bases at J, leaving 11 bases unmatched. CDR3 DNA sequence: TGCGCCAGCAGCCATGCGAGGCGGACAGGGGGGGGAGAGACCCAGTACTTC. Its protein product is CASSHARRTGGGETQYF.

This chain links TRBV27 with TRBJ2-7; TRBD1 is a possible D gene (6 bases). This CDR3 comprises 15 residues. V was cut by 3 bases and J by 2 bases, with 14 bases left in between. Germline loops: CDR1 MNHEY, CDR2 SMNVEV (reference sequence). As DNA, the CDR3 is TGTGCCAGCAGTTTTGCGAACAGGGCAGCCTACGAGCAGTACTTC. Translating it yields CASSFANRAAYEQYF.

J is TRBJ2-1 and V is TRBV6-4; TRBD2 might be the D (5 bases). Per germline, CDR1 MRHNA and CDR2 SNTAGT. The CDR3 runs 15 residues. V was shortened by 3 bases and J by 0 bases, with 9 bases between the two germline ends. CDR3 protein: CASSEREGSYNEQFF. CDR3 DNA: TGTGCCAGCAGTGAGAGGGAAGGCTCCTACAATGAGCAGTTCTTC.

This clone was found once. The J gene is TRBJ1-1, the V gene TRBV5-1; TRBD1 aligns across 9 bases. The V and J ends lost 4 bases and 0 bases, in that order; junction bases with no gene match: 1. In germline, CDR1 is SGHRS, CDR2 YFSETQ. This CDR3 is built from 14 residues. The CDR3 nucleotides read TGCGCCAGCAGCGGACAGGGGATGAACACTGAAGCTTTCTTT. Its protein product is CASSGQGMNTEAFF.

The chain links TRBV28 to TRBJ2-1; maybe TRBD2 (5 bases). This CDR3 region has 15 residues. Trimming took off 3 bases at V and 3 bases at J, with 12 bases between the two ends. CDR1 and CDR2 from the germline V gene are MDHEN and SYDVKM. CDR3 sequence: CASSFTRHLYNEQFF. As DNA, the CDR3 is TGTGCCAGCAGTTTTACTAGACACCTCTACAATGAGCAGTTCTTC.